The T cell receptor (beta chain) under discussion was sequenced for a study of blood T cell repertoires in COVID-19. Across the whole study: Whether acute or convalescent, the COVID-19 samples came from the United States, Italy and Spain.

Germline V CDR1 and CDR2: MDHEN, SYDVKM. The CDR3 contains 14 residues. Germline trimming cut 5 bases from V and 4 bases from J; bases unmatched to any gene: 8. Clones were sequenced by immunoSEQ multiplex PCR, and TCRdb holds only the in-frame ones, with some missing. The data contain about 100,000 clones, about nine tenths of them singletons. The sample comprised peripheral blood. The clonotype originates from a woman aged 25 to 39 with acute or convalescent COVID-19. The V and J genes are TRBV28 and TRBJ2-7; 7 positions agree with TRBD2. CDR3: CASSPPTAGYEQYF. The CDR3, as DNA: TGTGCCAGCAGTCCCCCTACAGCGGGATACGAGCAGTACTTC.